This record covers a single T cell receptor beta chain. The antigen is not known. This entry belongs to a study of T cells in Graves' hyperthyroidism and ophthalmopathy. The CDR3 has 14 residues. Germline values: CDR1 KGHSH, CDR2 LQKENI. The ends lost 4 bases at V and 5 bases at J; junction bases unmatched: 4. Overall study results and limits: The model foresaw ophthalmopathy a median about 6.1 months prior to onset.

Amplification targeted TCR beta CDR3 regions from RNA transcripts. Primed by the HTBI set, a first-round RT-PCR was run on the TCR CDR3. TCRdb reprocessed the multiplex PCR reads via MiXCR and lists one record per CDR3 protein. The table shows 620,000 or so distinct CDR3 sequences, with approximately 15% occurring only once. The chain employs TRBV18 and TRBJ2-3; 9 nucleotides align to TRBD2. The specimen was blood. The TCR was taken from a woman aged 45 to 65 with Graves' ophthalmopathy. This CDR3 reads CASSRSGSRDTQYF. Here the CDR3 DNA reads TGTGCCAGCTCACGTAGCGGGAGCCGAGATACGCAGTATTTT.